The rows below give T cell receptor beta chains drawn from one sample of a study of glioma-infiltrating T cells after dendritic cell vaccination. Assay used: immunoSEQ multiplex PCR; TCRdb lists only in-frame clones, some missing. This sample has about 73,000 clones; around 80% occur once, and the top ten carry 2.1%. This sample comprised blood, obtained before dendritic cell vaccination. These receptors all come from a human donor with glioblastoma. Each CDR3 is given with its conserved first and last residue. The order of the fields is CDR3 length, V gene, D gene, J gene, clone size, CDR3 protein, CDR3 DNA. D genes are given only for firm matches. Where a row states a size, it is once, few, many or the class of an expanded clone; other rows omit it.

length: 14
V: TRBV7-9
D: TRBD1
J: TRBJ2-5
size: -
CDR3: CASSFPGGAETQYF
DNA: TGTGCCAGCAGCTTCCCAGGGGGCGCGGAGACCCAGTACTTC

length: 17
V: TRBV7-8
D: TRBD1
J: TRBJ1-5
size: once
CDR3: CASSVRDRGKGNQPQHF
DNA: TGTGCCAGCAGCGTAAGGGACAGGGGGAAAGGGAATCAGCCCCAGCATTTT

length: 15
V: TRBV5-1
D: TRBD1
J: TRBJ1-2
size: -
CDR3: CASSLGLGTGFGYTF
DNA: TGCGCCAGCAGCTTGGGCCTTGGGACAGGCTTTGGCTACACCTTC

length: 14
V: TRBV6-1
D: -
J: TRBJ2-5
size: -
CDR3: CASRYRETQETQYF
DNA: TGTGCCAGCAGATACCGGGAGACTCAAGAGACCCAGTACTTC

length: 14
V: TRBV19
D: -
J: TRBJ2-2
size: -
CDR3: CASSQAALGGELFF
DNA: TGTGCCAGTAGTCAGGCAGCCCTTGGCGGGGAGCTGTTTTTT

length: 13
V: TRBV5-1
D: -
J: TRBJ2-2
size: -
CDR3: CASRSTGPGELFF
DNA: TGCGCCAGCAGGTCGACAGGACCCGGGGAGCTGTTTTTT

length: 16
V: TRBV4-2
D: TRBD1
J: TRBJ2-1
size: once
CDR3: CASSQERTGGLHEQFF
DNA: TGTGCCAGCAGCCAAGAGAGGACAGGGGGCTTGCATGAGCAGTTCTTC

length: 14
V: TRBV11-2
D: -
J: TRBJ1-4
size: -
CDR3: CASSLVAGREKLFF
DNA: TGTGCCAGCAGCTTAGTGGCAGGGCGTGAAAAACTGTTTTTT

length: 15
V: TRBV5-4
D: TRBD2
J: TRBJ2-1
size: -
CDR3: CASNRGLAENNEQFF
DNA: TGTGCCAGCAACCGGGGACTAGCGGAAAACAATGAGCAGTTCTTC

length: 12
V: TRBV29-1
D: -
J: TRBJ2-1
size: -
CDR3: CSVDSSYNEQFF
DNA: TGCAGCGTGGACTCTTCCTACAATGAGCAGTTCTTC

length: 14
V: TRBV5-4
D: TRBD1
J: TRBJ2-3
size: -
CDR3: CASSLRGRRDTQYF
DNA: TGTGCCAGCAGCTTAAGGGGGCGAAGAGATACGCAGTATTTT

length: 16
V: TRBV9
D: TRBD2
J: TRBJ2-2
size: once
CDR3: CASSVRARGGRGELFF
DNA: TGTGCCAGCAGCGTAAGAGCCCGGGGGGGCCGCGGGGAGCTGTTTTTT

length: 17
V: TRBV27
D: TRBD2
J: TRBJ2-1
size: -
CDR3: CASSLGRSGRHGNEQFF
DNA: TGTGCCAGCAGTTTGGGGCGGAGCGGGAGGCACGGAAATGAGCAGTTCTTC

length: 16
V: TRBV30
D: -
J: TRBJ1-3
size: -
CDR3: CAWSVGRVSSGNTIYF
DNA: TGTGCCTGGAGTGTCGGGCGGGTTAGCTCTGGAAACACCATATATTTT

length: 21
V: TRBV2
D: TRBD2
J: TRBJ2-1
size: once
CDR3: CASPAPRGLAGARRSYNEQFF
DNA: TGTGCCAGTCCGGCCCCAAGGGGACTAGCGGGAGCGCGTCGGTCCTACAATGAGCAGTTCTTC

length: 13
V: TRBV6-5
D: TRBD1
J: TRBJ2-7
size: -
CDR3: CASGTGGSYEQYF
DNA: TGTGCCAGCGGGACAGGGGGCTCCTACGAGCAGTACTTC

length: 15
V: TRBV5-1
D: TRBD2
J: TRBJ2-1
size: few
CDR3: CASSWLAENYNEQFF
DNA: TGCGCCAGCAGCTGGCTAGCGGAGAACTACAATGAGCAGTTCTTC

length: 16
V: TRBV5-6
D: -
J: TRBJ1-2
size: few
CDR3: CASSFIGRDRSHGYTF
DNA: TGTGCCAGCAGCTTCATAGGGCGGGACCGGAGCCATGGCTACACCTTC

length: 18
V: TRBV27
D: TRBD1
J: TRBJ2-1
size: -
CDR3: CASSLSGTALSSYNEQFF
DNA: TGTGCCAGCAGTTTATCGGGGACAGCCCTCAGCTCCTACAATGAGCAGTTCTTC

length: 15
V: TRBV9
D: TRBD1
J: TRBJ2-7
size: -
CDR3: CVSSEGGQGAYEQYF
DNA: TGTGTCAGCAGCGAGGGGGGACAGGGGGCCTACGAGCAGTACTTC

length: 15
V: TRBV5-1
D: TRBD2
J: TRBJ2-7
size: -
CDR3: CASSSLSSGGHEQYF
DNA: TGCGCCAGCAGCTCCCTATCTAGCGGGGGCCACGAGCAGTACTTC

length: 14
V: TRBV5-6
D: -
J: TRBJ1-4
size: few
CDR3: CASSFNTGGEKLFF
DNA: TGTGCCAGCAGCTTTAACACGGGTGGGGAAAAACTGTTTTTT

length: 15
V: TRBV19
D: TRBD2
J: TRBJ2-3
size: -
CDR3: CASSMISGVTDTQYF
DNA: TGTGCCAGTAGTATGATTAGCGGGGTTACAGATACGCAGTATTTT

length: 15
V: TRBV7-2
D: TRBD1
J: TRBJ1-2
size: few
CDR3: CASSTSTGLGYGYTF
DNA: TGTGCCAGCAGCACCTCGACAGGGTTGGGATATGGCTACACCTTC

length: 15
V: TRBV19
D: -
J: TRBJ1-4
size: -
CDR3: CASSIGGLANEKLFF
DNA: TGTGCCAGTAGTATCGGGGGGCTGGCTAATGAAAAACTGTTTTTT

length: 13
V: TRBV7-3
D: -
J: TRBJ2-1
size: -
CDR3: CASSFNSVNEQFF
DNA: TGTGCCAGCAGCTTCAATAGCGTAAATGAGCAGTTCTTC

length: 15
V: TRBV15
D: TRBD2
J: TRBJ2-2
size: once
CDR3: CATSSGRVRTGELFF
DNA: TGTGCCACCAGCAGCGGGAGGGTGAGGACCGGGGAGCTGTTTTTT

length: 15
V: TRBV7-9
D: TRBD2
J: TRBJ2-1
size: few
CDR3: CASSLGAGGLNEQFF
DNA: TGTGCCAGCAGCTTAGGAGCGGGGGGGCTTAATGAGCAGTTCTTC

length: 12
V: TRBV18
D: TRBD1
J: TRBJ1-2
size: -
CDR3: CASSADRDGYTF
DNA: TGTGCCAGCTCGGCGGACAGGGATGGCTACACCTTC

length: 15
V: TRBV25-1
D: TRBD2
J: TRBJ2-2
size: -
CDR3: CASSFSGRATGELFF
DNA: TGTGCCAGCAGTTTTAGCGGGAGGGCCACCGGGGAGCTGTTTTTT

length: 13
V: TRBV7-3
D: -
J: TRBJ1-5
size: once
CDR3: CASSLEAGRPQHF
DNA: TGTGCCAGCAGCTTAGAGGCCGGGAGGCCCCAGCATTTT

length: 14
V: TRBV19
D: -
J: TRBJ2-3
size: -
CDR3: CASSIFLAGDTQYF
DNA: TGTGCCAGTAGTATCTTCCTAGCTGGAGATACGCAGTATTTT

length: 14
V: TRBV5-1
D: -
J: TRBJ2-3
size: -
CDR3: CASSLARPTDTQYF
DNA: TGCGCCAGCAGCTTGGCCAGGCCCACAGATACGCAGTATTTT

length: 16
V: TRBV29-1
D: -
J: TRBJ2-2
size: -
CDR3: CSVKTTGFGGTGELFF
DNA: TGCAGCGTGAAAACGACAGGGTTCGGGGGCACCGGGGAGCTGTTTTTT

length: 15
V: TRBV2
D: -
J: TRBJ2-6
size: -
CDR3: CASSSGISGANVLTF
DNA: TGTGCCAGCAGTTCCGGGATCTCTGGGGCCAACGTCCTGACTTTC

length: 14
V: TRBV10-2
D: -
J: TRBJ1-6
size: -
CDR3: CASTRRAENSPLHF
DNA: TGCGCCAGCACCCGGAGGGCAGAAAATTCACCCCTCCACTTT

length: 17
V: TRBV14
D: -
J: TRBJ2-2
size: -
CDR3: CASSRYLGTRGTGELFF
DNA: TGTGCCAGCAGCCGCTACCTGGGTACCCGAGGCACCGGGGAGCTGTTTTTT

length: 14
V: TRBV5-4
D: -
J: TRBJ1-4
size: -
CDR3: CASSSGQDNEKLFF
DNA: TGTGCCAGCAGCTCCGGCCAGGATAATGAAAAACTGTTTTTT

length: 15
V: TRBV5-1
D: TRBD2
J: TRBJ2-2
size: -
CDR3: CASKGLAGNTGELFF
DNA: TGCGCCAGCAAGGGACTAGCGGGGAACACCGGGGAGCTGTTTTTT

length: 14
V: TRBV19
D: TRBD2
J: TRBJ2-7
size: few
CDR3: CASSIGGGAYEQYF
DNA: TGTGCCAGTAGTATTGGCGGGGGTGCCTACGAGCAGTACTTC

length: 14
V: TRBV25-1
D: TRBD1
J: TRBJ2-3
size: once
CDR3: CASSEGQAADTQYF
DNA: TGTGCCAGCAGTGAAGGACAGGCAGCAGATACGCAGTATTTT

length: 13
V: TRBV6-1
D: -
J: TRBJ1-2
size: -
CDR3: CASSPRTVDGYTF
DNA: TGTGCCAGCAGTCCCAGGACAGTCGACGGCTACACCTTC

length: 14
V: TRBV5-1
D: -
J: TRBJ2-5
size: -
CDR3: CASSTGGDGETQYF
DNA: TGCGCCAGCAGTACGGGCGGGGATGGGGAGACCCAGTACTTC

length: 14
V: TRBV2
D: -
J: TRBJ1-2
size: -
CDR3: CASRVKLVGDGYTF
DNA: TGTGCCAGCAGGGTAAAGCTAGTCGGGGATGGCTACACCTTC

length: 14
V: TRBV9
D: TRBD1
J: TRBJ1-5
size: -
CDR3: CASSVAAGGRPQHF
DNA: TGTGCCAGCAGCGTAGCGGCAGGGGGGCGGCCCCAGCATTTT

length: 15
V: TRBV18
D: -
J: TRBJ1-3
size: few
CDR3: CASSPGPPAGNTIYF
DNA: TGTGCCAGCTCACCAGGGCCCCCCGCTGGAAACACCATATATTTT

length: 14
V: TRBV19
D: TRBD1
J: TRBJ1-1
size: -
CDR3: CASSVDRGIGEAFF
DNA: TGTGCCAGTAGTGTTGACAGGGGAATCGGGGAAGCTTTCTTT

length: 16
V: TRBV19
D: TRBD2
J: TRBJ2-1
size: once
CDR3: CASSRTNSGGFNEQFF
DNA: TGTGCCAGTAGCCGAACCAATAGCGGGGGGTTCAATGAGCAGTTCTTC

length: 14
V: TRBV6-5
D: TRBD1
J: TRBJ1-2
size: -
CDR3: CASSSPDRGYGYTF
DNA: TGTGCCAGCAGTTCCCCGGACAGGGGCTATGGCTACACCTTC

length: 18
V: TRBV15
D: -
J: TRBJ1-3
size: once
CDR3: CATSTAGRTQASGNTIYF
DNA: TGTGCCACCAGCACCGCAGGGAGGACCCAAGCCTCTGGAAACACCATATATTTT

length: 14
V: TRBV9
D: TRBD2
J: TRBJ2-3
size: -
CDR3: CASSSGGYTDTQYF
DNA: TGTGCCAGCAGCTCCGGGGGGTACACAGATACGCAGTATTTT

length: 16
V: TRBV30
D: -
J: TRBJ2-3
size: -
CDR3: CAWTPRQGGRTDTQYF
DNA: TGTGCCTGGACCCCTCGACAGGGAGGTAGGACAGATACGCAGTATTTT

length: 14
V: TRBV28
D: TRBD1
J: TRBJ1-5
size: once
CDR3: CASSSPQGRQPQHF
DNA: TGTGCCAGCAGCTCCCCACAGGGGCGGCAGCCCCAGCATTTT

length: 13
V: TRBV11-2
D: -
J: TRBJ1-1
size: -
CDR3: CASSSVRATEAFF
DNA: TGTGCCAGCAGCTCCGTGAGGGCTACTGAAGCTTTCTTT

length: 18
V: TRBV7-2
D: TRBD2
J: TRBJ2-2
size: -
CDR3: CASSLEGLAGVNTGELFF
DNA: TGTGCCAGCAGCTTAGAGGGACTAGCGGGGGTTAACACCGGGGAGCTGTTTTTT